Shown below are 16 T cell receptor beta chains from a single sample sequenced in a study of T-cell reconstitution after alpha-beta-depleted transplantation in children. These receptors are not linked to any known antigen. The study's findings and limits: The main origin of T-cell counts and diversity one year after transplant was newly produced T cells.

The library targeted TCRbeta and was prepared with unique molecular identifiers. TCRdb fed the PCR reads into MiXCR, producing one record per CDR3 protein. In the table there are some 300,000 distinct CDR3 sequences, 6.5% to 9% of which are singletons. The material sequenced was peripheral blood, taken 360 days after TCRalphabeta/CD19-depleted stem cell transplant. The receptors were sampled from a female patient under 10 years old who had a stem cell transplant for Fanconi anemia, so the T cells may come from the graft donor.

In this sample, this clonotype turned up a few times. The CDR3 reads CASSLLTGIRAFF. CDR3 in DNA: TGTGCCAGCAGCTTACTGACCGGGATTAGAGCTTTCTTT. The chain is built from TRBV7-8 and TRBJ1-1, with D uncertain. V was shortened by 2 bases and J by 10 bases, with 14 bases between the two germline ends. This CDR3 spans 13 amino acids. Germline lookup yields CDR1 SGHVS and CDR2 FQNEAQ.

This clonotype was picked up a small number of times. The chain couples TRBV7-8 to TRBJ2-7; 8 positions match TRBD1. The junction had 8 bases not matched to a gene; V was cut back by 5 bases and J by 5 bases. Germline lookup yields CDR1 SGHVS and CDR2 FQNEAQ. This CDR3 contains 14 residues. The CDR3 nucleotides are TGTGCCAGCAGCCCGCGACAGGGGAATCACGAGCAGTACTTC. Translated, it gives CASSPRQGNHEQYF.

This clonotype has ten or more counts. J is TRBJ1-2 and V is TRBV29-1; maybe TRBD1 (5 bases). CDR3 length equals 13 residues. Germline CDR1 and CDR2: SQVTM and ANQGSEA. The V end lost 3 bases, the J end lost 4 bases, and 12 bases lay between the germline ends. CDR3 protein: CSVEGQAAYGYTF. DNA of the CDR3: TGCAGCGTTGAGGGGCAGGCCGCCTATGGCTACACCTTC.

This clonotype was seen at least ten times. The chain is built from TRBV15 and TRBJ1-2; weak D call: TRBD1 (6 bases). CDR3 length: 14 residues. Germline lookup yields CDR1 LNHNV and CDR2 YYDKDF (reference sequence). V lost 0 bases to trimming and J lost 7 bases, with 12 bases between them. In DNA, the CDR3 is TGTGCCACCAGCAGAGAGTTCGGGGGCCTTGGCTACACCTTC. Its protein product is CATSREFGGLGYTF.

This clonotype was seen many times. The chain has TRBV12-3 or TRBV12-4 and TRBJ2-7; 10 bases line up with TRBD2. V lost 8 bases, J lost 3 bases, and 4 bases stayed unmatched. The CDR3 totals 13 residues. The CDR3: CASLAGENYEQYF. In DNA form, the CDR3 reads TGTGCCAGCCTAGCGGGGGAAAACTACGAGCAGTACTTC.

This clonotype has ten or more counts. This chain uses TRBV9 with TRBJ2-3; 9 nucleotides align to TRBD2. V shed 4 bases, J shed 3 bases, and the junction held 9 bases outside the gene matches. The CDR3 totals 16 residues. Germline V gene data show CDR1 as SGDLS and CDR2 as YYNGEE. The CDR3 sequence: CASSPRAGGHTDTQYF. The CDR3 DNA sequence: TGTGCCAGCAGCCCCCGAGCGGGAGGCCATACAGATACGCAGTATTTT.

The table lists this clonotype with a few counts. The CDR3 spells CSASIGYNSPLHF. The CDR3 DNA reads TGCAGTGCTAGTATAGGGTATAATTCACCCCTCCACTTT. The rearrangement links TRBV20-1 to TRBJ1-6; D is ambiguous. Germline loops: CDR1 DFQATT, CDR2 SNEGSKA (reference sequence). The V gene lost 3 bases and the J gene lost 4 bases, with 7 bases spanning the gap. CDR3 size: 13 residues.

This clonotype has just a few counts. This chain uses TRBV6-5 with TRBJ2-1, with 7 positions matching TRBD1. This CDR3 region has 15 residues. Per germline, CDR1 MNHEY and CDR2 SVGAGI. The J segment lost 4 bases and the V segment lost 6 bases, leaving 9 bases of the junction unmatched. The DNA of the CDR3 is TGTGCCAGCAGCCAAACCGGGACAGCATACAATGAGCAGTTCTTC. This sequence encodes CASSQTGTAYNEQFF.

This clonotype was seen only a few times. This sequence joins TRBV2 and TRBJ1-2; D unclear. Germline V CDR1 and CDR2: SNHLY, FYNNEI. The CDR3 spans 12 residues. V gave up 4 bases and J gave up 4 bases, with 7 bases separating them. DNA of the CDR3: TGTGCCAGCAGTGGACGGCTCTATGGCTACACCTTC. It translates to CASSGRLYGYTF.

This clonotype was observed many times. The CDR3 sequence: CSARIRGSTEAFF. CDR3 coding DNA: TGCAGTGCTAGAATCAGGGGCTCCACTGAAGCTTTCTTT. The V and J genes are TRBV20-1 and TRBJ1-1; possible D gene TRBD1, 6 bases. The CDR3 contains 13 residues. The V gene's germline CDR1 is DFQATT and CDR2 SNEGSKA (reference sequence). The V gene lost 2 bases and the J gene lost 4 bases, with 11 bases spanning the gap.

The sample holds many counts of this clonotype. This rearrangement joins TRBV2 to TRBJ2-7, with D possibly matching TRBD2 (6 bases). The CDR3 has 14 amino acids. The V gene lost 1 base and the J gene lost 5 bases, with 12 bases spanning the gap. Germline V lookup: CDR1 SNHLY, CDR2 FYNNEI. The CDR3 loop is CASSEGATSHEQYF. The CDR3 nucleotides read TGTGCCAGCAGTGAAGGGGCGACTAGTCACGAGCAGTACTTC.

This clonotype was picked up many times. V usage is TRBV7-9 and J usage is TRBJ2-2; D uncertain. CDR3 length equals 16 residues. Germline lookup yields CDR1 SEHNR and CDR2 FQNEAQ (reference sequence). Trimming pared 4 bases from V and 3 bases from J, leaving 15 bases between. The CDR3 reads CASSSWSVKHTGELFF. The CDR3 bases are TGTGCCAGCAGCTCCTGGTCAGTTAAGCACACCGGGGAGCTGTTTTTT.

This clonotype was counted many times. J is TRBJ1-4 and V is TRBV7-9; D possibly corresponds to TRBD1 (6 bases). Germline CDR1 and CDR2: SEHNR and FQNEAQ (reference sequence). The V end was cut by 3 bases, the J end by 7 bases, with 15 bases between. This CDR3 has 15 amino acids. The CDR3 sequence: CASSFGHRVGEKLFF. CDR3 nucleotides: TGTGCCAGCAGCTTTGGCCACAGGGTCGGTGAAAAACTGTTTTTT.

In its sample, this clonotype was seen many times. In DNA, the CDR3 is TGCAGTGCCAGCCGGGAGGGGGAGGGAGATCAGCCCCAGCATTTT. Protein sequence: CSASREGEGDQPQHF. This chain connects TRBV20-1 to TRBJ1-5; TRBD1 might be the D (6 bases). The CDR3 is made up of 15 amino acids. V was shortened by 6 bases and J by 5 bases, with 20 bases between the two germline ends. From germline, CDR1 is DFQATT and CDR2 SNEGSKA (reference sequence).

The V and J genes are TRBV14 and TRBJ2-7; 10 nucleotides agree with TRBD2. The ends lost 4 bases at V and 6 bases at J; junction bases unmatched: 6. The CDR3 spans 14 residues. Germline CDR1 and CDR2: SGHDN and FVKESK. The CDR3 DNA follows: TGTGCCAGCAGCCTTTCAGCGGGGGGGCCCGAGCAGTACTTC. Translating it yields CASSLSAGGPEQYF.

This clonotype has ten or more counts. The rearrangement links TRBV29-1 to TRBJ1-5; D ambiguous. The CDR3 loop spans 15 amino acids. Germline V CDR1 and CDR2: SQVTM, ANQGSEA. V was trimmed by 2 bases and J by 5 bases, leaving 16 bases between them. CDR3 loop: CSVEPAARTHQPQHF. DNA for the CDR3: TGCAGCGTTGAACCCGCGGCTAGGACCCATCAGCCCCAGCATTTT.